These T cell receptor beta chains were read from a single sample in a study of OX40 agonist ivuxolimab in advanced cancers. The repertoire was sequenced with immunoSEQ multiplex PCR; TCRdb's copy has only in-frame clones and lacks some. The table lists around 31,000 clones, about 85% of them singletons. The material sequenced was CD4+ or CD8+ T cells sorted from blood, taken in a trial of the OX40 agonist ivuxolimab. These receptors all come from an adult with an advanced solid tumor such as melanoma, head and neck, liver or kidney cancer. CDR3s include the opening cysteine and the closing phenylalanine or tryptophan. The D gene is left open where the match is weak. Clone size is given for some rows only: seen once, a few or many times, or a class if the clone is expanded.

D	J	V	size	CDR3	DNA
.	TRBJ2-7	TRBV7-9	.	CASSLVATTYEQYF	TGTGCCAGCAGCTTAGTCGCGACTACCTATGAGCAGTACTTC
.	TRBJ2-3	TRBV7-6	.	CASSLEGVPTDTQYF	TGTGCCAGCAGCTTAGAAGGGGTCCCCACAGATACGCAGTATTTT
.	TRBJ2-1	TRBV12-2	many	CASRPPCQGGGVNEQFF	TGTGCAAGTCGCCCCCCTTGTCAGGGGGGCGGGGTAAATGAGCAGTTCTTC
.	TRBJ2-1	TRBV2	.	CASSWTGSSYNEQFF	TGTGCCAGCAGTTGGACTGGGAGCTCCTACAATGAGCAGTTCTTC
.	TRBJ2-3	TRBV5-5	.	CASSSAVSTDTQYF	TGTGCCAGCAGCTCAGCGGTTAGCACAGATACGCAGTATTTT
TRBD2	TRBJ2-7	TRBV14	.	CASSQDGTSVYEQYF	TGTGCCAGCAGCCAAGACGGGACTAGCGTCTACGAGCAGTACTTC
.	TRBJ1-5	TRBV27	.	CASSPMGNQPQHF	TGTGCCAGCAGTCCAATGGGCAATCAGCCCCAGCATTTT
.	TRBJ2-5	TRBV9	.	CASSVVGSRQETQYF	TGTGCCAGCAGCGTAGTTGGCAGCAGACAAGAGACCCAGTACTTC
.	TRBJ1-2	TRBV20-1	.	CSARQGNGYTF	TGCAGTGCTAGACAGGGGAATGGCTACACCTTC
.	TRBJ2-7	TRBV10-3	.	CAIGRRGLYEQYF	TGTGCCATCGGCCGCAGGGGACTATACGAGCAGTACTTC
TRBD2	TRBJ2-5	TRBV6-1	.	CASSVSGGRETQYF	TGTGCCAGCAGCGTTAGCGGGGGGCGGGAGACCCAGTACTTC
TRBD1	TRBJ1-1	TRBV19	.	CASSIDHQGVTEAFF	TGTGCCAGTAGTATAGATCATCAGGGGGTGACTGAAGCTTTCTTT
.	TRBJ1-5	TRBV4-2	many	CASSQENQPQHF	TGTGCCAGCAGCCAAGAAAATCAGCCCCAGCATTTT
.	TRBJ1-1	TRBV5-8	once	CASSPPHGRGETEAFF	TGTGCCAGCAGCCCACCACATGGACGCGGGGAAACTGAAGCTTTCTTT
TRBD2	TRBJ2-1	TRBV29-1	.	CSVGRGTYNEQFF	TGCAGCGTAGGGAGGGGTACCTACAATGAGCAGTTCTTC
.	TRBJ2-7	TRBV5-4	.	CASSPVGDFIEEDEQYF	TGTGCCAGCAGCCCAGTTGGGGATTTTATCGAGGAGGACGAGCAGTACTTC
.	TRBJ1-3	TRBV13	.	CASSWSSSGNTIYF	TGTGCCAGCAGTTGGAGTAGCTCTGGAAACACCATATATTTT
TRBD2	TRBJ2-1	TRBV30	.	CAWSGLAGFNEQFF	TGTGCCTGGTCCGGACTAGCGGGATTCAATGAGCAGTTCTTC
.	TRBJ2-7	TRBV7-9	.	CASSLSLRAYEQYF	TGTGCCAGCAGCTTAAGTCTCCGGGCCTACGAGCAGTACTTC
.	TRBJ1-5	TRBV2	.	CASSEPTDDNQPQHF	TGTGCCAGCAGTGAGCCGACGGATGACAATCAGCCCCAGCATTTT
.	TRBJ1-3	TRBV12-5	.	CASGLSPDSGNTIYF	TGTGCTAGTGGTTTGTCGCCAGACTCTGGAAACACCATATATTTT
.	TRBJ2-1	TRBV10-3	.	CAISLGALNEQFF	TGTGCCATCAGTCTCGGGGCCCTCAATGAGCAGTTCTTC